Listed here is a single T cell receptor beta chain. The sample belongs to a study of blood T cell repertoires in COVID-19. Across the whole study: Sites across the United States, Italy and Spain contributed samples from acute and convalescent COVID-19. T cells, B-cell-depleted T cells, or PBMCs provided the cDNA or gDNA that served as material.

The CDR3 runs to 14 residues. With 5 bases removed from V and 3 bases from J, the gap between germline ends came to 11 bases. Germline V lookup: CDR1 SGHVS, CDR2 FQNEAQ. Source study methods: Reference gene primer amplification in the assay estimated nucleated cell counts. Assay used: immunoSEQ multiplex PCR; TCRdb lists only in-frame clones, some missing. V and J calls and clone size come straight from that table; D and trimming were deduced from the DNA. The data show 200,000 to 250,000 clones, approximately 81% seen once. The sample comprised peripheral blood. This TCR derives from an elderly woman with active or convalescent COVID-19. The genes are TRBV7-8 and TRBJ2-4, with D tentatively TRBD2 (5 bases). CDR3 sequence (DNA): TGTGCCAGCAGCCCCGGTGGGAGCAAAAACATTCAGTACTTC. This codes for CASSPGGSKNIQYF.